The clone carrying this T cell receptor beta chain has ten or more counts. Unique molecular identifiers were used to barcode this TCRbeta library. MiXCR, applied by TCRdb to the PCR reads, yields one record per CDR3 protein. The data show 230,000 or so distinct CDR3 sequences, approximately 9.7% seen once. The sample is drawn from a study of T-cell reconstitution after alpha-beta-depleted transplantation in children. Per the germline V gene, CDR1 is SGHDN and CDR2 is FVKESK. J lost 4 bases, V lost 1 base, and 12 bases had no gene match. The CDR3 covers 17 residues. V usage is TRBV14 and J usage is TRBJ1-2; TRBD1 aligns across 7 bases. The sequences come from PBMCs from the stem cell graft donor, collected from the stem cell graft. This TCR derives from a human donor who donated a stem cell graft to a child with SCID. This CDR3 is CASSQGGGPPSIYGYTF. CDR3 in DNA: TGTGCCAGCAGCCAAGGAGGGGGCCCTCCTTCCATCTATGGCTACACCTTC.